The 5 T cell receptor beta chains below come from one sample, sequenced in a study of Graves' ophthalmopathy and Graves' hyperthyroidism. Using RNA transcripts, the TCR beta CDR3 regions were amplified. HTBI primers served in a first-round RT-PCR, which a second-round multiplex PCR followed. TCRdb passed the multiplex PCR reads through MiXCR, listing each CDR3 protein once. The data show a few hundred thousand distinct CDR3 sequences, with 15% seen just once and 5.5% to 8% held by the top ten. The sequenced sample was peripheral blood. The receptors stem from a woman under 30 with stable Graves' hyperthyroidism.

There are many counts of this clonotype. Mismatch with germline at one junction end may stem from a read error. The chain links TRBV6-5 to TRBJ1-2; 9 nucleotides agree with TRBD1. The CDR3 has 12 residues. Per the germline V gene, CDR1 is MNHEY and CDR2 is SVGAGI. In DNA, the CDR3 is TGTGCCAGCAGTTACTCCGGACAGGGGCGCTACTTC. It codes for CASSYSGQGRYF.

This clonotype was counted ten times or more. This rearrangement joins TRBV14 to TRBJ1-1, with 7 bases identical to TRBD1. CDR3 size: 17 residues. V gave up 1 base and J gave up 5 bases; unmatched junction bases: 13. Per germline, CDR1 SGHDN and CDR2 FVKESK. CDR3 region: CASSQVGQGVERTEAFF. CDR3 nucleotide sequence: TGTGCCAGCAGCCAAGTAGGTCAGGGGGTTGAGAGGACTGAAGCTTTCTTT.

V usage is TRBV4-1 and J usage is TRBJ1-2, with D uncertain. CDR3 size: 13 residues. Trimming removed 1 base at V and 8 bases at J, with 11 bases between. The germline V gene encodes CDR1 MGHRA and CDR2 YSYEKL. For the CDR3, the DNA is TGCGCCAGCAGCCAAGCGACTCCTAGGGGCTACACCTTC. Translated: CASSQATPRGYTF.

The gene calls are TRBV12-3 or TRBV12-4 and TRBJ2-2; tentative D call: TRBD2 (7 bases). This CDR3 region has 17 residues. The V and J ends lost 5 bases and 7 bases respectively, with 23 bases between them. In DNA form, the CDR3 reads TGTGCCAGCAGTGGGGGGGCGGGGGCCCCAGTTGGCGGGGAGCTGTTTTTT. This gives the protein CASSGGAGAPVGGELFF.

This clonotype has ten or more counts. The rearrangement uses TRBV7-2 and TRBJ2-5, with TRBD2 identical over 8 bases. The V segment lost 6 bases and the J segment 1 base; nucleotides outside the gene matches: 4. The CDR3 extends over 14 amino acids. Per the germline V gene, CDR1 is SGHTA and CDR2 is FQGNSA. The CDR3 DNA follows: TGTGCCAGCAGAAGCGGGGGCCTCCAAGAGACCCAGTACTTC. Its protein is CASRSGGLQETQYF.